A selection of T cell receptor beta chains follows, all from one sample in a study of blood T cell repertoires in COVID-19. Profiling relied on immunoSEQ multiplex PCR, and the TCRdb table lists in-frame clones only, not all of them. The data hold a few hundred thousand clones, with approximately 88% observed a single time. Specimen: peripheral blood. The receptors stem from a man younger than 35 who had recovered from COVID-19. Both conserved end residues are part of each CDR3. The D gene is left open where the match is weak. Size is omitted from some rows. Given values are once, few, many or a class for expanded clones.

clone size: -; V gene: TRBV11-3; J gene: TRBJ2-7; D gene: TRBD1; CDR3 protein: CASSPDRGRSYEQYF; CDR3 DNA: TGTGCCAGCAGCCCAGACAGGGGTCGCTCCTACGAGCAGTACTTC
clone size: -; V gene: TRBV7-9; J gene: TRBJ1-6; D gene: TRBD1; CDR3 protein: CASSPQDRYNSPLHF; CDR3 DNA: TGTGCCAGCAGCCCTCAGGACAGGTATAATTCACCCCTCCACTTT
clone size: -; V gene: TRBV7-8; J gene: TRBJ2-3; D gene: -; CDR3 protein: CASSFSGGTDTQYF; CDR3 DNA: TGTGCCAGCAGCTTTAGCGGTGGCACAGATACGCAGTATTTT
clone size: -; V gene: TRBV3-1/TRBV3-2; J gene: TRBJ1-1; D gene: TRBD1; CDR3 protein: CASSHRGQGEAFF; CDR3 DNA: TGTGCCAGCAGCCACAGGGGGCAGGGTGAAGCTTTCTTT
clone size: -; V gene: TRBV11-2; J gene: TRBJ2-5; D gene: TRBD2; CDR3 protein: CASSLRAGVWETQYF; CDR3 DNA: TGTGCCAGCAGCCTGAGAGCGGGGGTCTGGGAGACCCAGTACTTC
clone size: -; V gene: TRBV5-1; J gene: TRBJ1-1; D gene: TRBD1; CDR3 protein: CASSSGTGGTEAFF; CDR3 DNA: TGCGCCAGCAGCTCAGGGACAGGGGGCACTGAAGCTTTCTTT
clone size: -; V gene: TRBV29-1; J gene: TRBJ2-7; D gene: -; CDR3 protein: CSVASTEGGQSYEQYF; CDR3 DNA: TGCAGCGTTGCATCGACCGAGGGGGGACAGAGCTACGAGCAGTACTTC
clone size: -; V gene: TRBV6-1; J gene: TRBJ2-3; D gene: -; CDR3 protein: CASSERSYSISTDTQYF; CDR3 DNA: TGTGCCAGCAGTGAACGGAGCTATAGTATAAGCACAGATACGCAGTATTTT
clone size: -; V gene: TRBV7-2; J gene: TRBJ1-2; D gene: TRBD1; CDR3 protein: CASSFTGTGYRYTF; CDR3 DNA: TGTGCCAGCAGCTTCACCGGGACAGGGTACCGATACACCTTC
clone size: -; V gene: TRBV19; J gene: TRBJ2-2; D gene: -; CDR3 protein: CASGGANTGELFF; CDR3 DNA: TGTGCCAGCGGGGGAGCGAACACCGGGGAGCTGTTTTTT
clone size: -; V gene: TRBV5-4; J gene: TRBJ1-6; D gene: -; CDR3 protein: CASSSGRGSYNSPLHF; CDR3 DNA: TGTGCCAGCAGCTCCGGCAGGGGTTCCTATAATTCACCCCTCCACTTT
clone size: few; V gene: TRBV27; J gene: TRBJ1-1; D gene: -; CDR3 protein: CASSLGGPGTEAFF; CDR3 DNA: TGTGCCAGCAGTTTGGGGGGACCCGGGACTGAAGCTTTCTTT
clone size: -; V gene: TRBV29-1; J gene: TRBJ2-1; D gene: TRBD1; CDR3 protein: CSVGAGTDSYNEQFF; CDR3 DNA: TGCAGCGTCGGCGCCGGGACAGACTCTTACAATGAGCAGTTCTTC
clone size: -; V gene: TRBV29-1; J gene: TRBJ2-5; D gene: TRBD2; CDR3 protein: CSVDGLAGGRQETQYF; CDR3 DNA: TGCAGCGTTGATGGACTAGCGGGGGGGCGCCAAGAGACCCAGTACTTC
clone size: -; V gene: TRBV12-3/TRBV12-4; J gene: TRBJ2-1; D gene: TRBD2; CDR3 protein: CASSWGLANEQFF; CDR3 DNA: TGTGCCAGCAGTTGGGGACTAGCCAATGAGCAGTTCTTC
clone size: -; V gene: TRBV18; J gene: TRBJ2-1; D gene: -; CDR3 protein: CASSPPGVNEQFF; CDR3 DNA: TGTGCCAGCTCACCACCAGGGGTCAATGAGCAGTTCTTC